Listed below are T cell receptor beta chains from one sample, sequenced in a study of T-cell memory formation after mild COVID-19. TCRdb redid the calling of the 5' RACE reads with MiXCR, one entry per CDR3 protein. Of around 300,000 distinct CDR3 sequences listed, over 7% are singletons. The sequenced sample was PBMCs or a T cell subset sorted from them (not recorded which). These receptors originate from a young man who had mild COVID-19 (a few samples of this study predate the infection). Cell type and time point are not known. Each CDR3 is given with its conserved first and last residue. The order of the fields is clone size, J gene, D gene, V gene, CDR3 DNA, CDR3 protein. The D gene is left open where the match is weak. The size of a clone is reported for some rows only, either as once, few or many, or as a class for expanded clones.

- | TRBJ2-1 | TRBD2 | TRBV9 | TGTGCCAGCAGCGTAGGGGTAGGGCGGGGGAGCTCCAATGAGCAGTTCTTC | CASSVGVGRGSSNEQFF
few | TRBJ1-1 | - | TRBV18 | TGTGCCAGCTCACCACGAACACAGGGACACACTGAAGCTTTCTTT | CASSPRTQGHTEAFF
few | TRBJ1-5 | - | TRBV12-3/TRBV12-4 | TGTGCCAGCAGTGCAAGACCGGGACATAATTATCAGCCCCAGCATTTT | CASSARPGHNYQPQHF
few | TRBJ2-2 | - | TRBV5-1 | TGCGCCAGCAGCTTAAAGGGGCCCAACGCGAACACCGGGGAGCTGTTTTTT | CASSLKGPNANTGELFF
few | TRBJ1-2 | - | TRBV20-1 | TGCAGTGCTAGAGACGCGACGACAGGCTTTGTCTATGGCTACACCTTC | CSARDATTGFVYGYTF
- | TRBJ2-1 | - | TRBV29-1 | TGCAGCGTTGAATATCCTGGGCGGTTCACGGGAGAGCAGTTCTTC | CSVEYPGRFTGEQFF
many | TRBJ2-3 | - | TRBV12-3/TRBV12-4 | TGTGCCAGCAGTTTAGCGCTGGACCCACAAAGCACAGATACGCAGTATTTT | CASSLALDPQSTDTQYF
many | TRBJ1-2 | - | TRBV20-1 | TGCAGTGTCCACGCTAACTATGGCTACACCTTC | CSVHANYGYTF
- | TRBJ2-3 | - | TRBV11-3 | TGTGCCAGCAGCGGCAGTGAGTTGGGGTGGACTAGCACAGATACGCAGTATTTT | CASSGSELGWTSTDTQYF
few | TRBJ2-2 | TRBD1 | TRBV12-3/TRBV12-4 | TGTGCCAGCAGTCCTCAACAGGGGTGGAACACCGGGGAGCTGTTTTTT | CASSPQQGWNTGELFF
few | TRBJ2-7 | - | TRBV6-1 | TGTGCCAGCAGTGCCATGGTTTCCTACGAGCAGTACTTC | CASSAMVSYEQYF
- | TRBJ2-3 | TRBD2 | TRBV4-1 | TGCGCCAGCAGCCAACAGGGACTAGCGGAAACAGATACGCAGTATTTT | CASSQQGLAETDTQYF
few | TRBJ2-2 | - | TRBV5-4 | TGTGCCAGCAGCGGGACTCAGGGGTTTGGCGGGGAGCTGTTTTTT | CASSGTQGFGGELFF
- | TRBJ1-1 | - | TRBV6-6 | TGTGCCAGCAAGGCAGGGGTTGGGACTGAAGCTTTCTTT | CASKAGVGTEAFF
many | TRBJ1-2 | TRBD1 | TRBV29-1 | TGCAGCGTTGAAAGGGGGCGCTTCTATGGCTACACCTTC | CSVERGRFYGYTF
few | TRBJ1-1 | - | TRBV12-3/TRBV12-4 | TGTGCCAGCACCTTTCTGGGGGGGAACACTGAAGCTTTCTTT | CASTFLGGNTEAFF
few | TRBJ1-1 | - | TRBV7-2 | TGTGCCAGCAGCTTAGTACACGGCTTGAACACTGAAGCTTTCTTT | CASSLVHGLNTEAFF
- | TRBJ1-1 | - | TRBV4-1 | TGCGCCAGCAGCCAAGGACTGTACCGAACCAACACTGAAGCTTTCTTT | CASSQGLYRTNTEAFF
few | TRBJ2-1 | - | TRBV7-9 | TGTGCCAGCAGCTCCTTCGTGGGGGGTCCTGAGCAGTTCTTC | CASSSFVGGPEQFF
- | TRBJ2-1 | TRBD1 | TRBV10-3 | TGTGCCATCAGTGTTTCCGGGACAGGGGTTGAGCAGTTCTTC | CAISVSGTGVEQFF
few | TRBJ2-2 | - | TRBV7-2 | TGTGCCAGCAGCTTAAGCCCCACCGGGGAGCTGTTTTTT | CASSLSPTGELFF
many | TRBJ1-1 | - | TRBV4-3 | TGCGCCAGCAGCCAAGATCGAAGAGGACCCGGAGCTTTCTTT | CASSQDRRGPGAFF
- | TRBJ1-1 | - | TRBV7-8 | TGTGCCAGCAGCTTTCAAGGGTGGGGCACTGAAGCTTTCTTT | CASSFQGWGTEAFF
few | TRBJ1-1 | - | TRBV5-6 | TGTGCCAGCAGCTGGAACTCTGATGAAGCTTTCTTT | CASSWNSDEAFF
few | TRBJ1-2 | - | TRBV5-1 | TGCGCCAGCAGCGCCGCAGGGTCTGGAGCTAACTATGGCTACACCTTC | CASSAAGSGANYGYTF
- | TRBJ2-5 | - | TRBV6-5 | TGTGCCAGTCCCCGAAGGGACCAAGAGACCCAGTACTTC | CASPRRDQETQYF
many | TRBJ2-5 | - | TRBV4-1 | TGCGCCAGCAGCCGAACGTGGGGTTGGGAAGAGACCCAGTACTTC | CASSRTWGWEETQYF
- | TRBJ2-3 | TRBD2 | TRBV7-9 | TGTGCCAGCAGCTTGGGTAGCGGGGGGGCCCCGAATACGCAGTATTTT | CASSLGSGGAPNTQYF
- | TRBJ1-1 | - | TRBV14 | TGTGCCAGCAGCCAAGTAGGGATCGGCACTGAAGCTTTCTTT | CASSQVGIGTEAFF
- | TRBJ1-5 | - | TRBV6-6 | TGTGCCAGCAGTTACTCGAAAGATCAGCCCCAGCATTTT | CASSYSKDQPQHF
- | TRBJ1-1 | TRBD1 | TRBV9 | TGTGCCAGCAGCGTAGGGACAGGGGGCCTAAACACTGAAGCTTTCTTT | CASSVGTGGLNTEAFF
many | TRBJ2-1 | - | TRBV29-1 | TGCAGCGTTGAAGAAATGCTTGTAGGGCCTGAGCAGTTCTTC | CSVEEMLVGPEQFF
- | TRBJ1-1 | TRBD1 | TRBV7-8 | TGTGCCAGCAGTCTAGCTGGGACAGGGGGATCTGAAGCTTTCTTT | CASSLAGTGGSEAFF
- | TRBJ2-5 | TRBD2 | TRBV4-1 | TGCGCCAGCAGCCAAGTTTGGGCTAGCGGGGGGCGCCGGGGTGAGACCCAGTACTTC | CASSQVWASGGRRGETQYF
- | TRBJ2-3 | TRBD2 | TRBV11-2 | TGTGCCAGCAACCCCGGGACTATGGCGCAGTATTTT | CASNPGTMAQYF
- | TRBJ2-5 | TRBD1 | TRBV12-3/TRBV12-4 | TGTGCCAGCAGTGTCTACAGGGGGCCTGGGGAGACCCAGTACTTC | CASSVYRGPGETQYF
many | TRBJ2-1 | TRBD2 | TRBV7-3 | TGTGCCAGCAGCTTAAACAGCGGGGGGTTTTATGAGCAGTTCTTC | CASSLNSGGFYEQFF
- | TRBJ2-2 | TRBD1 | TRBV9 | TGTGCCAGCAGCGTAGCGGGACAGGGTACCGGGGAGCTGTTTTTT | CASSVAGQGTGELFF
- | TRBJ2-5 | - | TRBV7-9 | TGTGCCAGCAGCTCCGGGGGATACCAAGAGACCCAGTACTTC | CASSSGGYQETQYF
few | TRBJ1-4 | - | TRBV9 | TGTGCCAGCAGCGTAGAAGTGGGCGAAAAACTGTTTTTT | CASSVEVGEKLFF
few | TRBJ2-2 | - | TRBV5-4 | TGTGCCAGCAGCCCCCCCGGGGGACACGGCACCGGGGAGCTGTTTTTT | CASSPPGGHGTGELFF